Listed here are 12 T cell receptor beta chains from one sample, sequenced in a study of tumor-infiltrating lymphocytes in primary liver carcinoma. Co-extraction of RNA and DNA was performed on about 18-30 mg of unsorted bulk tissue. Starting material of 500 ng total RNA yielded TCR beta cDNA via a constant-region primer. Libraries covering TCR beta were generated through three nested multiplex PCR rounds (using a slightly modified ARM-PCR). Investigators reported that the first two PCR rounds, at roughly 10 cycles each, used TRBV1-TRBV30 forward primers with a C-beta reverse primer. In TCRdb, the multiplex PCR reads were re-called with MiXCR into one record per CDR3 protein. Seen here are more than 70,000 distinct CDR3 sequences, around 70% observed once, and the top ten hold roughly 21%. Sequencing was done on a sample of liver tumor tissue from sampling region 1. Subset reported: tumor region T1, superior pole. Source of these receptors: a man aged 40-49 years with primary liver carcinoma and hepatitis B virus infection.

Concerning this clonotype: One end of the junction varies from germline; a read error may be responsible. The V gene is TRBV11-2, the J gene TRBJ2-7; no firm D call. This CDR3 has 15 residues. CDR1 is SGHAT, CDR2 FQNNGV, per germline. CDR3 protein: CASSPSVEISYEQYF. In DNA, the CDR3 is TGTGCCAGCAGCCCATCTGTGGAAATATCCTACGAGCAATACTTC.

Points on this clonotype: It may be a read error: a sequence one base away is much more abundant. CDR3 in amino acids: CASSLALTGDTDTQYF. DNA of the CDR3: TGCGCCAGCAGCTTGGCCTTGACAGGGGACACAGATACGCAGTATTTT. This rearrangement joins TRBV5-1 to TRBJ2-3, with 8 bases that match TRBD1. This CDR3 has 16 amino acids. Germline-derived CDR1 and CDR2 are SGHRS and YFSETQ. The V and J ends lost 0 bases and 2 bases, in that order; junction bases with no gene match: 5.

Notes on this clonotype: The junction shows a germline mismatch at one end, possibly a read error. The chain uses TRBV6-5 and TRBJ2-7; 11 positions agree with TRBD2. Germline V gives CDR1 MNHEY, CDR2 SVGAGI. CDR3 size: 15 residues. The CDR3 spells CARSYTLAGAYEQYF. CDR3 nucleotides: TGTGCCAGGAGTTACACACTAGCGGGGGCCTACGAGCAGTACTTC.

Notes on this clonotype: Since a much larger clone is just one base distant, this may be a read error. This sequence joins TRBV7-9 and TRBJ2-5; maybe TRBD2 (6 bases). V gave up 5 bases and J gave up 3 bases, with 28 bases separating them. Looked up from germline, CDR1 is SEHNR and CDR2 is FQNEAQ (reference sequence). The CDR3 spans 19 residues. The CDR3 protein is CASSLGTDSYLLSEETQYF. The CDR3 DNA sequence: TGTGCCAGCAGCCTTGGGACTGACTCCTACCTCCTCTCCGAAGAGACCCAGTACTTC.

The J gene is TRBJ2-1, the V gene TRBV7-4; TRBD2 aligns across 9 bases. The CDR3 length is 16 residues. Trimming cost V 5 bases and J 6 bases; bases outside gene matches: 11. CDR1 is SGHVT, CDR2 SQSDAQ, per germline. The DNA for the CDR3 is TGTGCCAGCAGCACTCCGGGACTAGCCTTCCTCAATGAGCAGTTCTTC. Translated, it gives CASSTPGLAFLNEQFF.

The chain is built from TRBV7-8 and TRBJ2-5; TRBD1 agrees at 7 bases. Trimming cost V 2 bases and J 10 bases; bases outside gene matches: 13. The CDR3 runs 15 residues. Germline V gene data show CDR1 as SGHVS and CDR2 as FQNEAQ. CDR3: CASSLILGGSYDQYF. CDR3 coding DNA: TGTGCCAGCAGCTTAATCTTAGGGGGCTCCTATGACCAGTACTTC.

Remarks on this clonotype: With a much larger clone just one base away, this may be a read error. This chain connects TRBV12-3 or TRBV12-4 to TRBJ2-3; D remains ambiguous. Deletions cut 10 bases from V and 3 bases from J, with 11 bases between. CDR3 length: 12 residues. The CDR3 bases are TGTGCCAACGGACCCGGGACAGATACGCAGTATTTT. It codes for CANGPGTDTQYF.

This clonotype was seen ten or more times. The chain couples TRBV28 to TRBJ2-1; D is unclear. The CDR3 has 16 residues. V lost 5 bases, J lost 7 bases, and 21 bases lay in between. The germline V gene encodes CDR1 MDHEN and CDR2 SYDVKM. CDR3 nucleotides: TGTGCCAGCAGTCCCCCCCGGACGGGTCGGTTAAATGAGCAGTTCTTC. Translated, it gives CASSPPRTGRLNEQFF.

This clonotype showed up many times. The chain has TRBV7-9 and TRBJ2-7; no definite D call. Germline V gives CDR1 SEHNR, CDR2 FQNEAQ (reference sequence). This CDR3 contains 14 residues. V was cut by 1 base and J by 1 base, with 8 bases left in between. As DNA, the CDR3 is TGTGCCAGCAGCTTAGGGTCGGTATCCTACGAGCAGTACTTC. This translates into CASSLGSVSYEQYF. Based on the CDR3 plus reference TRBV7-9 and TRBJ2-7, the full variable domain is DTGVSQNPRHKITKRGQNVTFRCDPISEHNRLYWYRQTLGQGPEFLTYFQNEAQLEKSRLLSDRFSAERPKGSFSTLEIQRTEQGDSAMYLCASSLGSVSYEQYFGPGTRLTVT.

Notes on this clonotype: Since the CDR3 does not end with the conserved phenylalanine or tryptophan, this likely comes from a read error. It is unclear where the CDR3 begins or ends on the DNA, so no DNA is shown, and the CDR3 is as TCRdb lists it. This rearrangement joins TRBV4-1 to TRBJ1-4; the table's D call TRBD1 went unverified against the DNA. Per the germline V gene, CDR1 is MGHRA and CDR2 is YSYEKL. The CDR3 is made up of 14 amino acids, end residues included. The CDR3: CASSLPGALGKRFL.

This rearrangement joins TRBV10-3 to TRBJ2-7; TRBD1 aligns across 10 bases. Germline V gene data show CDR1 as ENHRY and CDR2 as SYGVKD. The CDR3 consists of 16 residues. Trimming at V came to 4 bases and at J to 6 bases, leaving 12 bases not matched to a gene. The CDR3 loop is CAISALPPGQGFEQYF. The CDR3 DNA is TGTGCCATCAGTGCCCTTCCCCCGGGACAGGGGTTCGAGCAGTACTTC.

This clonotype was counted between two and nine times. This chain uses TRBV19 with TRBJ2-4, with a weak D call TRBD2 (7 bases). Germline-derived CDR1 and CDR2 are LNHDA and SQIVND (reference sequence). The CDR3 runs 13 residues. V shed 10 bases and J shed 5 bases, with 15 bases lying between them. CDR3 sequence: CATRRGGENIQYF. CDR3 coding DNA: TGTGCCACGAGAAGGGGGGGGGAAAACATTCAGTACTTC. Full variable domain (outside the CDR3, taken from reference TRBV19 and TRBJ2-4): DGGITQSPKYLFRKEGQNVTLSCEQNLNHDAMYWYRQDPGQGLRLIYYSQIVNDFQKGDIAEGYSVSREKKESFPLTVTSAQKNPTAFYLCATRRGGENIQYFGAGTRLSVL.